This TCR beta chain emerged from a study of blood T cell repertoires in COVID-19. TCRdb keeps only in-frame clones here, not all; method: immunoSEQ multiplex PCR. The table shows around 170,000 clones, with less than 90% occurring only once. CDR3 length: 17 residues. Germline CDR1 is SGHNT and CDR2 is YENEEA. V was clipped by 5 bases and J by 10 bases; unmatched bases: 18. This sequence joins TRBV11-3 and TRBJ2-5; 11 bases are shared with TRBD2. The sequence came from an older woman with COVID-19, enrolled during active disease. Sequencing was done on a sample of peripheral blood. This CDR3 is CASSLGVAGGPEGIQYF. The CDR3 DNA follows: TGTGCCAGCAGCCTTGGTGTAGCGGGAGGGCCGGAGGGGATCCAGTACTTC.